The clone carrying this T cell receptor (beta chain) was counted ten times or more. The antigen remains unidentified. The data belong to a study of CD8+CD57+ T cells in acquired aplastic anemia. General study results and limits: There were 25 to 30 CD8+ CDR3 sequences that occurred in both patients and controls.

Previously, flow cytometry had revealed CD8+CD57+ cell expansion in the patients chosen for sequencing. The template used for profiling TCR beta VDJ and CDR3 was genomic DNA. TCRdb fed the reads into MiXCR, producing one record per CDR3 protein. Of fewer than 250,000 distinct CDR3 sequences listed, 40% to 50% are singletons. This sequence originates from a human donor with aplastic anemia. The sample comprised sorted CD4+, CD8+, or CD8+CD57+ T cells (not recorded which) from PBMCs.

Here the CDR3 reads CASSLEGGDGYTF. CDR3 coding DNA: TGTGCCAGCAGCTTAGAAGGGGGCGATGGCTACACCTTC. This chain uses TRBV7-9 with TRBJ1-2; 7 bases align to TRBD1. After removal of 1 base from V and 6 bases from J, the junction contained 2 bases not matched to a gene. CDR3 length equals 13 residues. CDR1 SEHNR and CDR2 FQNEAQ come from the germline V gene (reference sequence).